Following are 5 T cell receptor beta chains from one sample sequenced in a study of blood T cell repertoires in COVID-19. Libraries were prepared by immunoSEQ multiplex PCR; TCRdb keeps only in-frame clonotypes and omits some of them. The repertoire includes 60,000 or so clones, roughly 88% of them detected once, and more than 4.5% sits in the top ten. What was sequenced was peripheral blood. Receptors were obtained from a man in his 60s with acute or convalescent COVID-19.

The chain carries TRBV2 and TRBJ2-3; the D gene is possibly TRBD1 (6 bases). This CDR3 spans 15 amino acids. Germline CDR1 and CDR2: SNHLY and FYNNEI. Trimming took off 4 bases at V and 6 bases at J, with 17 bases between the two ends. CDR3 residues: CASSGGQRSRDTQYF. The CDR3 DNA is TGTGCCAGCAGTGGGGGACAACGGAGTCGGGATACGCAGTATTTT.

The chain combines TRBV7-2 with TRBJ2-1, with 15 bases that match TRBD2. Germline V gene lookup returns CDR1 SGHTA and CDR2 FQGNSA. V shed 0 bases, J shed 7 bases, and the junction held 13 bases outside the gene matches. This CDR3 comprises 20 residues. CDR3 DNA sequence: TGTGCCAGCAGCTTAGCACCGGGACTAGCGGGAGGAGGAAGAAGGAATGAGCAGTTCTTC. Translation: CASSLAPGLAGGGRRNEQFF. Combining the CDR3 with reference TRBV7-2 and TRBJ2-1 gives the whole variable domain GAGVSQSPSNKVTEKGKDVELRCDPISGHTALYWYRQSLGQGLEFLIYFQGNSAPDKSGLPSDRFSAERTGGSVSTLTIQRTQQEDSAVYLCASSLAPGLAGGGRRNEQFFGPGTRLTVL.

The sample holds one count of this clone. The same CDR3 can be traced to other DNA sequences in this sample. The V and J genes are TRBV28 and TRBJ2-7; 8 bases map to TRBD2. This CDR3 contains 14 residues. V was clipped by 7 bases and J by 0 bases; unmatched bases: 5. Germline V gives CDR1 MDHEN, CDR2 SYDVKM. In nucleotides, the CDR3 is TGTGCCAGCATAGCGGGACAAAGCTCCTACGAGCAGTACTTC. Translated, it gives CASIAGQSSYEQYF.

The V call is TRBV11-2, the J call TRBJ2-1; no firm D call. CDR3 size: 15 residues. Trimming pared 3 bases from V and 1 base from J, leaving 10 bases between. From germline, CDR1 is SGHAT and CDR2 FQNNGV. As DNA, the CDR3 is TGTGCCAGCAGCTTGGGCCCTCCGTCCTACAATGAGCAGTTCTTC. Translated, it gives CASSLGPPSYNEQFF.

This clone was observed once. The V and J genes are TRBV21-1 and TRBJ2-7; TRBD2 is taken as the D call from the table, unchecked against the DNA. TRBV21-1 is designated a pseudogene. The CDR3 totals 20 residues. CDR3 sequence: CASSRLRDRGSGRVRDEQYF. In nucleotides, the CDR3 is TGTGCCAGCAGCCGGCTCCGGGACAGGGGAAGCGGGAGGGTTAGGGACGAGCAGTACTTC.